The 19 T cell receptor beta chains reported below all come from one sample, sequenced in a study of T cell responses to AZD1222 COVID-19 vaccine. Only in-frame clones appear in the TCRdb table, and some are missing; sequencing was by immunoSEQ multiplex PCR. The sample consists of around 140,000 clones, 90% to 95% of them appearing once. Sequencing was performed on peripheral blood, taken on day 0 of AZD1222 vaccination. These TCRs come from an adult in good health.

The chain has TRBV19 and TRBJ1-2; 7 nucleotides align to TRBD1. Germline CDR1 reads LNHDA; CDR2 reads SQIVND (reference sequence). The CDR3 sequence is 13 residues long. The V gene end was trimmed by 8 bases and the J gene end by 4 bases; junction bases not matched to a gene: 7. The CDR3, as DNA: TGTGCCAGTTCGAGGGGGCCAGGCTATGGCTACACCTTC. Translated: CASSRGPGYGYTF.

The V gene is TRBV5-5, the J gene TRBJ1-1; D call uncertain. There are 13 residues in the CDR3. V lost 2 bases, J lost 5 bases, and 10 bases lay in between. Looked up from germline, CDR1 is SGHKS and CDR2 is YYEKEE (reference sequence). The CDR3 loop is CASSFGVETEAFF. CDR3 nucleotide sequence: TGTGCCAGCAGCTTTGGGGTGGAGACTGAAGCTTTCTTT.

This rearrangement joins TRBV12-3 or TRBV12-4 to TRBJ1-1, with no clear D. The V end lost 2 bases, the J end lost 5 bases, and 9 bases lay between the germline ends. There are 13 residues in the CDR3. CDR3 sequence: CASSLSELTEAFF. CDR3 bases: TGTGCCAGCAGTTTATCGGAACTAACTGAAGCTTTCTTT.

The J gene is TRBJ1-1, the V gene TRBV18, with TRBD1 matching over 8 bases. V shed 6 bases, J shed 4 bases, and the junction held 13 bases outside the gene matches. Germline V gives CDR1 KGHSH, CDR2 LQKENI. The CDR3 is 16 amino acids. In DNA form, the CDR3 reads TGTGCCAGCTCGCCAATACCGCAGGGGGCTGGCACTGAAGCTTTCTTT. Its protein is CASSPIPQGAGTEAFF.

The rearrangement uses TRBV11-3 and TRBJ2-2; D uncertain. V was cut by 0 bases and J by 7 bases, with 9 bases left in between. The CDR3 covers 14 residues. CDR1 SGHNT and CDR2 YENEEA come from the germline V gene. For the CDR3, the DNA is TGTGCCAGCAGCTTAGATGGGGTTCACGGGGAGCTGTTTTTT. This sequence encodes CASSLDGVHGELFF.

This chain links TRBV6-5 with TRBJ2-1, with 7 positions matching TRBD2. The V gene end was trimmed by 4 bases and the J gene end by 9 bases; junction bases not matched to a gene: 6. Germline values: CDR1 MNHEY, CDR2 SVGAGI. The CDR3 consists of 13 residues. This chain's CDR3 is CASSLVWEGEQFF. The CDR3 nucleotides read TGTGCCAGCAGTTTGGTTTGGGAGGGTGAGCAGTTCTTC.

The genes are TRBV5-5 and TRBJ2-7; 7 bases line up with TRBD1. Trimming at V came to 1 base and at J to 3 bases, leaving 10 bases not matched to a gene. CDR3 length: 16 amino acids. The V gene's germline CDR1 is SGHKS and CDR2 YYEKEE (reference sequence). The CDR3 region is CASSLYSGGTFYEQYF. The CDR3 nucleotides are TGTGCCAGCAGCTTGTACTCAGGGGGTACTTTCTACGAGCAGTACTTC.

This chain uses TRBV11-2 with TRBJ2-7; D unresolved. Germline assignment: CDR1 SGHAT and CDR2 FQNNGV. Trimming cost V 0 bases and J 2 bases, with 8 bases left between them. The length of the CDR3 is 14 residues. CDR3 nucleotide sequence: TGTGCCAGCAGCTTAGATAGACGGGCCTACGAGCAGTACTTC. It encodes CASSLDRRAYEQYF.

The genes are TRBV9 and TRBJ2-2; D gene unclear. Per germline, CDR1 SGDLS and CDR2 YYNGEE. The CDR3 has 14 residues. The V gene lost 0 bases and the J gene lost 7 bases, with 10 bases spanning the gap. The CDR3 sequence is CASSVGPDGGELFF. CDR3 nucleotide sequence: TGTGCCAGCAGCGTAGGCCCAGACGGCGGGGAGCTGTTTTTT.

The V gene is TRBV5-5, the J gene TRBJ1-5, with D hard to call. Germline CDR1 and CDR2: SGHKS and YYEKEE (reference sequence). V dropped 1 base and J dropped 5 bases, with 16 bases sitting between them. This CDR3 region has 16 residues. The CDR3 loop reads CASSLIAGLPYQPQHF. In DNA, the CDR3 is TGTGCCAGCAGCTTGATTGCTGGCCTACCATATCAGCCCCAGCATTTT. Based on the CDR3 plus reference TRBV5-5 and TRBJ1-5, the full variable domain is DAGVTQSPTHLIKTRGQQVTLRCSPISGHKSVSWYQQVLGQGPQFIFQYYEKEERGRGNFPDRFSARQFPNYSSELNVNALLLGDSALYLCASSLIAGLPYQPQHFGDGTRLSIL.

As concerns this clone: Other DNA sequences within the sample encode an identical CDR3. The CDR3 region is CASSYRQGANYGYTF. CDR3 coding DNA: TGTGCCAGCAGCTACAGACAGGGAGCTAACTATGGCTACACCTTC. This chain uses TRBV5-6 with TRBJ1-2; TRBD1 aligns across 7 bases. The CDR3 loop spans 15 amino acids. After removal of 3 bases from V and 0 bases from J, the junction contained 5 bases not matched to a gene. CDR1 and CDR2 (germline): SGHDT, YYEEEE.

The rearrangement joins TRBV3-1 (or the pseudogene TRBV3-2) to TRBJ1-5, with 10 bases identical to TRBD1. The CDR3 is made up of 17 amino acids. Germline V gene sequence: CDR1 LGHDT, CDR2 YNNKEL (reference sequence). V was pared by 0 bases and J by 0 bases, with 2 bases of the junction left unmatched. The CDR3 region has the DNA TGTGCCAGCAGCCAAGAGGGACAGGGGAATAGCAATCAGCCCCAGCATTTT. Amino acid sequence: CASSQEGQGNSNQPQHF.

The chain combines TRBV27 with TRBJ1-6, with D possibly being TRBD1 (5 bases). CDR1 is MNHEY, CDR2 SMNVEV, per germline (reference sequence). The CDR3 is made up of 16 amino acids. The V end lost 7 bases, the J end lost 6 bases, and 19 bases lay between the germline ends. Here the CDR3 reads CASTINSGTVNSPLHF. Here the CDR3 DNA reads TGTGCCAGCACCATCAATTCCGGGACGGTTAATTCACCCCTCCACTTT.

The chain recombines TRBV18 with TRBJ1-1; TRBD1 is a possible D gene (6 bases). CDR3 length equals 12 residues. V was pared by 2 bases and J by 7 bases, with 8 bases between. CDR1 KGHSH and CDR2 LQKENI come from the germline V gene. This CDR3 is CASSPGGREAFF. The CDR3 DNA reads TGTGCCAGCTCACCAGGGGGCCGTGAAGCTTTCTTT.

J is TRBJ2-3 and V is TRBV7-7, with TRBD1 as a possible D gene (6 bases). This CDR3 spans 16 amino acids. V was cut by 5 bases and J by 1 base, with 16 bases left in between. In germline, CDR1 is SSHAT, CDR2 FNYEAQ (reference sequence). CDR3 sequence (DNA): TGTGCCAGCAGCCTAAACAGGGTTCTCGGCACAGATACGCAGTATTTT. Protein: CASSLNRVLGTDTQYF.

The V and J genes are TRBV7-8 and TRBJ2-1; tentative D call: TRBD1 (6 bases). The CDR3 consists of 16 residues. The germline gives CDR1 SGHVS, CDR2 FQNEAQ. V lost 2 bases and J lost 7, with 18 bases in between. The CDR3 here is CASSLSGARLGNEQFF. Written as DNA, the CDR3 is TGTGCCAGCAGCTTATCAGGGGCCAGGTTGGGTAATGAGCAGTTCTTC.

This chain connects TRBV28 to TRBJ1-3; 10 nucleotides line up with TRBD1. Per the germline V gene, CDR1 is MDHEN and CDR2 is SYDVKM. The V gene end was trimmed by 5 bases and the J gene end by 0 bases; junction bases not matched to a gene: 22. The CDR3 is 22 amino acids. The CDR3 sequence: CASSRNLPGQGPKLDSGNTIYF. The CDR3 DNA sequence: TGTGCCAGCAGTCGTAACCTTCCGGGACAGGGGCCCAAATTAGACTCTGGAAACACCATATATTTT.

The V call is TRBV5-4, the J call TRBJ1-4; maybe TRBD1 (6 bases). The CDR3 loop spans 14 amino acids. V was cut by 4 bases and J by 5 bases, with 12 bases left in between. Germline V gives CDR1 SGHNT, CDR2 YYREEE (reference sequence). CDR3 nucleotide sequence: TGTGCCAGCAGCGAGGGGGGTGAGAATGAAAAACTGTTTTTT. This gives the protein CASSEGGENEKLFF.

This chain joins TRBV6-5 and TRBJ2-7; D ambiguous. Germline values: CDR1 MNHEY, CDR2 SVGAGI. The CDR3 runs 12 residues. V gave up 6 bases and J gave up 0 bases, with 6 bases separating them. The CDR3 DNA reads TGTGCCAGCAGCGGGTCCTCCTACGAGCAGTACTTC. Translated, it gives CASSGSSYEQYF.